This T cell receptor (beta chain) is drawn from a study of T cell responses to AZD1222 COVID-19 vaccine. Whole-study results and caveats: Variant regions that are unmutated are reportedly the target of nearly half of spike-specific TCRs.

Only in-frame clones appear in the TCRdb table, and some are missing; sequencing was by immunoSEQ multiplex PCR. The sample lists roughly 150,000 clones, 87% occurring once. To note about this clone: Its target is not known.

CDR1 and CDR2 (germline): MGHRA, YSYEKL. Trimming cost V 4 bases and J 6 bases, with 10 bases left between them. This CDR3 contains 13 residues. This rearrangement joins TRBV4-1 to TRBJ2-1; D is perhaps TRBD2 (5 bases). The sequencing used peripheral blood, collected 28 days after the second AZD1222 dose. The TCR originated in an adult who received the AZD1222 COVID-19 vaccine. The CDR3 loop reads CASSPNEGNEQFF. The CDR3 bases are TGCGCCAGCAGCCCCAATGAGGGCAATGAGCAGTTCTTC.